Here is one T cell receptor (beta chain) with its context. Its antigen is currently not known. Base qualities are not provided; no much larger clone lies one nucleotide away. Genomic DNA was extracted from sorted cells with the Quick-DNA Microprep Kit. Amplification of TCRbeta DNA was done with the immunoSEQ hsTCRbeta kit, following the protocol from the manufacturer. TCRbeta libraries were sequenced on an Illumina MiSeq instrument. As for the authors' bioinformatics: Once out-of-frame sequences had been removed, 2 million to 2.5 million distinct TCRbeta sequences were left, which works out to an average of about 67,000 per individual. Each individual was scored according to the count of roughly 170 previously reported CMV-associated TCRbeta sequences and the total productive distinct TCRbeta count. A beta-binomial model was reimplemented in Python, and scikit-learn random forests with default parameters were trained on US cohort data. On the Belgian cohort, classifier performance was reported as the median AUC, along with percentile confidence intervals, across 10,000 bootstrap iterations. This immuneACCESS table, as held by TCRdb, lists in-frame sequences with V and J called but not all clones. Of the missing ones, under half trace to an unresolved V gene in checked studies; the others have no known cause. V, J and clone size are taken as reported in that table, and D and trimming were inferred from the DNA itself. For this sample there are roughly 45,000 clones; just under 80% appear just once. The ten largest clones take up 0.94% of the sample.

A FACSAria II was used to sort memory CD4+ T cells, defined as single viable CD3+CD4+CD8-CD45RO+ cells. To determine CMV serostatus, a Roche Elecsys assay was used that detects serum IgG against CMV pp150, pp28, p38 and p52. Once the samples were thawed, total CD4+ T cells were enriched through positive selection using CD4 magnetic microbeads. The samples came from a separate study whose specific focus was interrogating the CD4+ T cell memory repertoire. Peripheral blood mononuclear cells were isolated and cryopreserved according to standard operating procedures, and serum was kept at -80 degrees C. The staining used CD3-PerCP (BW264/56), CD4-APC (RPA-T4), CD45RO-PE (UCHT1) and CD8-Pacific Orange (3B5) antibodies, and Sytox blue was used to exclude non-viable cells. The sample is drawn from a study of memory CD4+ T cells and cytomegalovirus serostatus (dated by TCRdb to about 2019). For the study in its entirety: A total of around 35 healthy Belgian adults, of whom 9 were CMV seropositive and approximately 24 were CMV seronegative, were included in the cohort. The study sequenced CD4+ memory TCRbeta repertoires of a Belgian cohort with known cytomegalovirus serostatus to replicate a published TCR-based CMV serostatus classifier. The study at large found these results: Unlike the original study, which covered naive and memory CD4+ and CD8+ populations, the Belgian study sequenced only CD4+CD45RO+ memory cells. CMV serostatus prediction reached a median bootstrapped AUC of 0.95 with the original framework and 0.91 with a US-trained random forest. A median bootstrapped AUC of 0.95 with a 95% CI of 0.76-1.00 was achieved on the Belgian cohort by the original-framework classifier. The results were read as suggesting that the CMV-associated TCR signature is, for the most part, present in the CD4+ memory repertoire. Of 164 previously reported CMV-associated TCRbeta sequences, approximately 70 appeared in the CD4+ memory repertoires, each in one to five individuals.

Taken from the germline V gene, the CDR1 and CDR2 loops are LGHNA and YNFKEQ. Spanning cysteine to phenylalanine, the CDR3 consists of 16 amino acids. This entry keeps only the CDR3 DNA: 48 bases, framed from base 1. Trimming accounts for 2 bases at V and 6 bases at J, while the number of junction bases matched to no gene is 7. The clonotype originates from an adult in good health and CMV-seronegative. Specimen: memory CD4+ T cells from blood. Recombination joined TRBV4-2 with TRBJ1-4; 9 bases in between match TRBD1. The bases read TGTGCCAGCAGCCAAATTCCGGGACAGGGTCATGAAAAACTGTTTTTT. Translated, it gives CASSQIPGQGHEKLFF.